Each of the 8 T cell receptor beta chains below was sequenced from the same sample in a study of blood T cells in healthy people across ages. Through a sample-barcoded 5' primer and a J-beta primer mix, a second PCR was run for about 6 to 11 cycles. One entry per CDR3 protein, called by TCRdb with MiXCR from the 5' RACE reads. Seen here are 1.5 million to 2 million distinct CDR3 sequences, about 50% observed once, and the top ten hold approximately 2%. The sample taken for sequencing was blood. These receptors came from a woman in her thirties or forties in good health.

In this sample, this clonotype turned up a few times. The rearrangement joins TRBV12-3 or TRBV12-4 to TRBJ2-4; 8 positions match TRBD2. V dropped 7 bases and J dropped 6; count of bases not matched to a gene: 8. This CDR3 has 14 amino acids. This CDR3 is CASTPGSGRNIQYF. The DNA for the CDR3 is TGTGCCAGCACCCCGGGGAGCGGGAGAAACATTCAGTACTTC.

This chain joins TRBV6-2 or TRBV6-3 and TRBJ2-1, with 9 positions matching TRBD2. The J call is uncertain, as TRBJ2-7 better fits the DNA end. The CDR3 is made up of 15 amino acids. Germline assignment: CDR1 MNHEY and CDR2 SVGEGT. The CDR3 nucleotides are TGTGCCAGCAGTCAGGCTAGCGGGGTCTACAATGAGCAGTACTTC. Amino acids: CASSQASGVYNEQYF.

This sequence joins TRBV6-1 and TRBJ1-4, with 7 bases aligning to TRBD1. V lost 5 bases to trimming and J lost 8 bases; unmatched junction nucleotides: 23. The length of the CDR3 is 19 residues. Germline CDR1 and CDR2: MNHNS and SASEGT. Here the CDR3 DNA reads TGTGCCAGCAGTAATACTTCACCGGGACAGAAACCCACCTCGGAAAAACTGTTTTTT. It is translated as CASSNTSPGQKPTSEKLFF.

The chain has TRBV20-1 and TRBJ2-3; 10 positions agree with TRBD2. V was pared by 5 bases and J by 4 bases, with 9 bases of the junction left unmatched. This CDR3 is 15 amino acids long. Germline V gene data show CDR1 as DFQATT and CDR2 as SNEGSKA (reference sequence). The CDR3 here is CSAPERGGWADTQYF. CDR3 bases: TGCAGTGCTCCTGAGCGGGGGGGCTGGGCAGATACGCAGTATTTT.

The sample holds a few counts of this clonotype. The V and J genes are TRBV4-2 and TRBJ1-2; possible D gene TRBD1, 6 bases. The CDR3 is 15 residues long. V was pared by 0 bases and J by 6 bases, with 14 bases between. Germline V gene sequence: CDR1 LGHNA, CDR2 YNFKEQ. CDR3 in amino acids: CASSQDWAGVDGYTF. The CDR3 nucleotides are TGTGCCAGCAGCCAAGATTGGGCAGGGGTGGATGGCTACACCTTC.

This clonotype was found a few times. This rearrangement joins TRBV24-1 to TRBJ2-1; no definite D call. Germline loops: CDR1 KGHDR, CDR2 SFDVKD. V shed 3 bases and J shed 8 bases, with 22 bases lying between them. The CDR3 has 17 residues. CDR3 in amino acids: CATSDASIGPATDEQFF. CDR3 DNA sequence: TGTGCCACCAGTGATGCAAGCATAGGGCCGGCAACGGATGAGCAGTTCTTC.

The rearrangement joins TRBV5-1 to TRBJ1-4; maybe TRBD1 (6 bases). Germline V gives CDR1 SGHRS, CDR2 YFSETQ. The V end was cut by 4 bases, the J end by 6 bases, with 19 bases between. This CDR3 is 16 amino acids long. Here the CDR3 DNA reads TGCGCCAGCAGCCAAGGGACAAGCCCCGCGGATGAAAAACTGTTTTTT. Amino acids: CASSQGTSPADEKLFF. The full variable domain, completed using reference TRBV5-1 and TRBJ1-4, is KAGVTQTPRYLIKTRGQQVTLSCSPISGHRSVSWYQQTPGQGLQFLFEYFSETQRNKGNFPGRFSGRQFSNSRSEMNVSTLELGDSALYLCASSQGTSPADEKLFFGSGTQLSVL.

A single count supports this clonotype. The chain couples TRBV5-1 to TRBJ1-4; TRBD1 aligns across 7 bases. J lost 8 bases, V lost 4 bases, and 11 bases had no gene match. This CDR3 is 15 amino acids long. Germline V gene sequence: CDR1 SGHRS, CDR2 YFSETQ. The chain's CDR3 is CASSIRQGGREKLFF. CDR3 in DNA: TGCGCCAGCAGCATTCGACAGGGCGGTCGGGAAAAACTGTTTTTT.